These 22 T cell receptor beta chains originate from one sample sequenced in a study of control samples from healthy donors and cancer patients. Sequenced by immunoSEQ multiplex PCR; TCRdb stores in-frame clones only, minus some. Of approximately 120,000 clones in the sample, around nine tenths were seen once. The sample comprised blood. The receptors derive from a human donor in good health. The donor label of this sample is uncertain.

This chain joins TRBV5-6 and TRBJ2-7; the match to TRBD1 covers 9 bases. This CDR3 has 14 amino acids. Per the germline V gene, CDR1 is SGHDT and CDR2 is YYEEEE. The V segment lost 3 bases and the J segment 6 bases; nucleotides outside the gene matches: 7. CDR3 in DNA: TGTGCCAGCAGCTCCGACAGGGGGACTGGCGAGCAGTACTTC. This gives the protein CASSSDRGTGEQYF.

V and J are TRBV3-1 (or the pseudogene TRBV3-2) and TRBJ1-1; D is uncertain. V dropped 0 bases and J dropped 5 bases, with 13 bases sitting between them. CDR1 LGHDT and CDR2 YNNKEL come from the germline V gene (reference sequence). The CDR3 extends over 15 amino acids. CDR3 sequence: CASSQEVGIMTEAFF. CDR3 nucleotides: TGTGCCAGCAGCCAAGAAGTGGGCATTATGACTGAAGCTTTCTTT.

Details on this clone: This sample also contains other DNA sequences that code for the same CDR3. This sequence joins TRBV9 and TRBJ1-1; D gene ambiguous. This CDR3 has 13 residues. The V and J ends lost 2 bases and 3 bases respectively, with 8 bases between them. CDR1 and CDR2 (germline): SGDLS, YYNGEE. This chain's CDR3 is CASSVRGDTEAFF. CDR3 DNA sequence: TGTGCCAGCAGCGTTCGCGGGGACACTGAAGCTTTCTTT.

The chain links TRBV5-4 to TRBJ1-2; D is perhaps TRBD1 (6 bases). This CDR3 has 13 residues. Trimming removed 4 bases at V and 4 bases at J, with 11 bases between. From germline, CDR1 is SGHNT and CDR2 YYREEE (reference sequence). The CDR3 loop is CASSKGDTYGYTF. The CDR3, as DNA: TGTGCCAGCAGCAAGGGGGACACCTATGGCTACACCTTC.

V and J are TRBV12-2 and TRBJ1-6; TRBD1, the table's D call, lacks a check against the DNA. TRBV12-2 is a pseudogene segment. This CDR3 is built from 18 residues. CDR3 protein: CASRLEERGTGDNSPLHF. The CDR3 DNA reads TGTGCAAGTCGCTTAGAGGAGAGAGGGACAGGGGATAATTCACCCCTCCACTTT.

V and J are TRBV10-3 and TRBJ2-7; D tentatively fits TRBD1 or TRBD2 (5 bases each). Trimming shortened V by 3 bases and J by 2 bases, and 17 bases separated the two germline ends. The length of the CDR3 is 16 residues. CDR1 is ENHRY, CDR2 SYGVKD, per germline. The CDR3 here is CAISDPSWGSPYEQYF. The CDR3 DNA sequence: TGTGCCATCAGTGACCCGAGTTGGGGGAGTCCCTACGAGCAGTACTTC.

This chain uses TRBV12-3 or TRBV12-4 with TRBJ1-2; no clear D. Deletions cut 2 bases from V and 7 bases from J, with 11 bases between. The CDR3 length is 13 residues. The CDR3 DNA reads TGTGCCAGCAGTTTAACTAATCTCCGTGGCTACACCTTC. Encoded protein: CASSLTNLRGYTF.

The V and J genes are TRBV12-3 or TRBV12-4 and TRBJ2-2; D is undetermined. This CDR3 spans 13 amino acids. V lost 6 bases and J lost 7, with 12 bases in between. The CDR3 spells CASSPFWGGELFF. The CDR3 DNA follows: TGTGCCAGCAGCCCCTTTTGGGGCGGGGAGCTGTTTTTT.

This clone was counted between two and nine times. This chain joins TRBV12-5 and TRBJ2-2, with 8 bases matching TRBD2. CDR3 length: 14 residues. V dropped 6 bases and J dropped 0; count of bases not matched to a gene: 0. Germline V gives CDR1 LGHNT, CDR2 FRNRAP. CDR3 loop: CASGLAANTGELFF. For the CDR3, the DNA is TGTGCTAGTGGACTAGCGGCGAACACCGGGGAGCTGTTTTTT.

The chain combines TRBV4-2 with TRBJ2-1; D not certain. Germline V gene lookup returns CDR1 LGHNA and CDR2 YNFKEQ. The CDR3 has 13 amino acids. V was trimmed by 1 base and J by 11 bases, leaving 12 bases between them. The CDR3 reads CASSQVSEKKQFF. The CDR3 DNA reads as TGTGCCAGCAGCCAAGTTTCGGAGAAAAAGCAGTTCTTC.

This clone was observed a few times. The chain uses TRBV7-9 and TRBJ1-1; perhaps TRBD1 as D (5 bases). This CDR3 has 12 residues. CDR1 is SEHNR, CDR2 FQNEAQ, per germline (reference sequence). V was trimmed by 5 bases and J by 11 bases, leaving 15 bases between them. The CDR3 nucleotides read TGTGCCAGCAGCCCCGATGGGGGTACGGCTTTCTTT. Residues: CASSPDGGTAFF. The full variable domain, rest sourced from reference TRBV7-9 and TRBJ1-1, is DTGVSQNPRHKITKRGQNVTFRCDPISEHNRLYWYRQTLGQGPEFLTYFQNEAQLEKSRLLSDRFSAERPKGSFSTLEIQRTEQGDSAMYLCASSPDGGTAFFGQGTRLTVV.

The chain is built from TRBV19 and TRBJ1-1; perhaps TRBD1 as D (6 bases). The CDR3 loop spans 14 amino acids. Germline CDR1 is LNHDA and CDR2 is SQIVND (reference sequence). Trimming pared 1 base from V and 11 bases from J, leaving 17 bases between. Here the CDR3 DNA reads TGTGCCAGTAGTATAGGTAGTGGGCGGGGGCATGCTTTCTTT. It encodes CASSIGSGRGHAFF.

The gene calls are TRBV19 and TRBJ2-2; 9 bases map to TRBD1. CDR1 and CDR2 (germline): LNHDA, SQIVND (reference sequence). The CDR3 extends over 14 amino acids. J gave up 5 bases and V 10 bases, and 8 bases lay outside the gene matches. DNA of the CDR3: TGTGCCACCAAACCGGGACAGGGAACCGGGGAGCTGTTTTTT. Its protein product is CATKPGQGTGELFF. Using reference TRBV19 and TRBJ2-2 for the parts outside the CDR3, the full variable domain is DGGITQSPKYLFRKEGQNVTLSCEQNLNHDAMYWYRQDPGQGLRLIYYSQIVNDFQKGDIAEGYSVSREKKESFPLTVTSAQKNPTAFYLCATKPGQGTGELFFGEGSRLTVL.

The rearrangement links TRBV7-3 to TRBJ2-3, with D possibly TRBD2 on 6 matching bases. This CDR3 contains 15 residues. V lost 4 bases to trimming and J lost 7 bases, with 18 bases between them. Germline CDR1 and CDR2: SGHTA and FQGTGA. This CDR3 is CASSSRDSVVHTQYF. The CDR3 nucleotides are TGTGCCAGCAGCTCCCGGGACTCGGTCGTACATACGCAGTATTTT.

This chain connects TRBV27 to TRBJ1-1; no firm D call. Trimming took 3 bases from V and 8 from J, leaving 13 bases between them. Germline-derived CDR1 and CDR2 are MNHEY and SMNVEV (reference sequence). The CDR3 loop spans 13 amino acids. CDR3 sequence: CASSFKVGLEAFF. CDR3 nucleotides: TGTGCCAGCAGTTTTAAGGTAGGGTTGGAAGCTTTCTTT.

The rearrangement links TRBV7-2 to TRBJ2-2; a weak D match, TRBD1 (5 bases). The CDR3 is 16 residues long. Germline loops: CDR1 SGHTA, CDR2 FQGNSA. V was clipped by 5 bases and J by 5 bases, with 18 bases between them. The CDR3 loop reads CASSQSRQSRTGELFF. The DNA for the CDR3 is TGTGCCAGCAGCCAAAGTAGACAGTCTAGGACCGGGGAGCTGTTTTTT.

The gene calls are TRBV29-1 and TRBJ2-1; 13 bases align to TRBD2. This CDR3 contains 14 residues. Trimming cost V 3 bases and J 6 bases; bases outside gene matches: 2. Germline values: CDR1 SQVTM, CDR2 ANQGSEA. The CDR3 protein is CSVDTSGGGNEQFF. In DNA form, the CDR3 reads TGCAGCGTTGACACTAGCGGGGGGGGCAATGAGCAGTTCTTC.

The J gene is TRBJ1-4, the V gene TRBV7-9, with D uncertain. Per germline, CDR1 SEHNR and CDR2 FQNEAQ (reference sequence). This CDR3 has 13 amino acids. The ends were cut back, 1 base at V and 9 bases at J, with 9 bases in the middle. Here the CDR3 DNA reads TGTGCCAGCAGCTTAGAAGACCTGAAAAAACTGTTTTTT. This sequence encodes CASSLEDLKKLFF.

The chain links TRBV28 to TRBJ1-5, with a weak D call TRBD1 (6 bases). The CDR3 length is 17 residues. The V gene's germline CDR1 is MDHEN and CDR2 SYDVKM. V shed 5 bases and J shed 0 bases, with 17 bases lying between them. CDR3 sequence: CASSPPYRVGSNQPQHF. Here the CDR3 DNA reads TGTGCCAGCAGTCCCCCCTACAGGGTGGGTAGCAATCAGCCCCAGCATTTT.

The chain recombines TRBV6-2 or TRBV6-3 with TRBJ2-6; a possible D gene is TRBD1 (5 bases). V gave up 2 bases and J gave up 0 bases, with 5 bases separating them. This CDR3 is 15 amino acids long. The V gene's germline CDR1 is MNHEY and CDR2 SVGEGT. The CDR3 sequence: CASSYGASGANVLTF. The CDR3 region has the DNA TGTGCCAGCAGTTACGGGGCCTCTGGGGCCAACGTCCTGACTTTC.

This rearrangement joins TRBV10-3 to TRBJ1-5; D is undetermined. Trimming took 2 bases from V and 5 from J, leaving 7 bases between them. This CDR3 is built from 13 residues. The germline CDR1 and CDR2 sequences are ENHRY and SYGVKD. The CDR3 coding sequence is TGTGCCATCAGTGAGATGGAGGATCAGCCCCAGCATTTT. It translates to CAISEMEDQPQHF.

In this sample, this clone turned up once. The J gene is TRBJ2-3, the V gene TRBV7-9, with D perhaps matching TRBD1 or TRBD2 (5 bases each). Trimming left V 1 base short and J 5 bases short, with 7 bases between. The CDR3 is made up of 13 amino acids. Germline CDR1 SEHNR, CDR2 FQNEAQ (reference sequence). The CDR3 DNA follows: TGTGCCAGCAGCTTAGTGAGGGGAGATACGCAGTATTTT. Its protein is CASSLVRGDTQYF. The complete variable domain, with remaining parts taken from reference TRBV7-9 and TRBJ2-3, reads DTGVSQNPRHKITKRGQNVTFRCDPISEHNRLYWYRQTLGQGPEFLTYFQNEAQLEKSRLLSDRFSAERPKGSFSTLEIQRTEQGDSAMYLCASSLVRGDTQYFGPGTRLTVL.